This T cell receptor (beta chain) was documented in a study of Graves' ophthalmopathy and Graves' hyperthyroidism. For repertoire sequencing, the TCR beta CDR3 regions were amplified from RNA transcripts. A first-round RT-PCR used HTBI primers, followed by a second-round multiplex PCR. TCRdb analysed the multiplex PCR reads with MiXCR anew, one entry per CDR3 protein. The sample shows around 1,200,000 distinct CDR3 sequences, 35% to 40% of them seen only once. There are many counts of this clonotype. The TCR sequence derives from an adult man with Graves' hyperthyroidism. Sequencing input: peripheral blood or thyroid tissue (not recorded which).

The CDR3 reads CSAVSGNTIYF. CDR3 coding DNA: TGCAGCGCGGTTTCTGGAAACACCATATATTTT. V is TRBV29-1 and J is TRBJ1-3; unclear D gene. V lost 7 bases, J lost 1 base, and 5 bases lay in between. Germline values: CDR1 SQVTM, CDR2 ANQGSEA. The CDR3 consists of 11 residues.